This T cell receptor (beta chain) was recorded in a study of blood T cell repertoires in COVID-19. Study as a whole: Collection of acute and convalescent COVID-19 samples took place in the United States, Italy and Spain. Sources were T cells, B-cell-depleted T cells, or PBMCs; the material itself was cDNA or gDNA.

The V gene end was trimmed by 2 bases and the J gene end by 8 bases; junction bases not matched to a gene: 12. The CDR3 loop spans 16 amino acids. Germline V gene sequence: CDR1 LGHDT, CDR2 YNNKEL (reference sequence). Per the authors' pipeline: Using reference gene primer amplification, nucleated cell counts were estimated. Clones were sequenced by immunoSEQ multiplex PCR, and TCRdb holds only the in-frame ones, with some missing. From that table come the V and J calls and clone size; the DNA was used to work out D and trimming. Here the sample spans about 100,000 clones, around four fifths being singletons.

The chain is built from TRBV3-1 (or the pseudogene TRBV3-2) and TRBJ1-2, with 9 nucleotides matching TRBD1. What was sequenced was peripheral blood. This TCR came from a woman in her 70s with acute or convalescent COVID-19. This CDR3 reads CASSQLSGTGIGGYTF. The CDR3 DNA is TGTGCCAGCAGCCAATTATCCGGGACAGGGATTGGAGGCTACACCTTC.